This TCR beta chain was obtained from a study of long-term antiretroviral therapy in people with HIV. The germline V and J ends were trimmed by 5 bases and 5 bases, with 12 bases remaining between them. The CDR3 is made up of 12 amino acids. Germline V gene data show CDR1 as SQVTM and CDR2 as ANQGSEA. Study-wide results and caveats: Post-ART samples showed increased diversity that remained below transplant donor control levels. Regardless of time point, clones expanded before ART dominated the repertoire.

Version v3.0 of the immunoSEQ assay ran at survey level. Repertoires were generated with immunoSEQ multiplex PCR, while TCRdb's copy carries only in-frame clones and drops some. The table has about 23,000 clones, roughly four fifths seen once. This clone showed up just a few times. Its antigen is still unknown. Sequences were derived from unsorted PBMCs, sampled 0.4 years after starting antiretroviral therapy. The chain employs TRBV29-1 and TRBJ1-2; the D is unclear. This TCR derives from a man aged 50 to 60 with HIV. The CDR3 here is CSVLDGLYGYTF. Here the CDR3 DNA reads TGCAGCGTTTTAGATGGACTTTATGGCTACACCTTC.